The entry below describes one T cell receptor beta chain. The antigen is unknown. The table came from immunoSEQ multiplex PCR; TCRdb's copy has only in-frame clones and leaves some out. In the table there are 45,000 to 65,000 clones, around nine tenths of which are singletons. Germline-derived CDR1 and CDR2 are SGHVS and FQNEAQ. Trimming took 1 base from V and 10 from J, leaving 7 bases between them. The CDR3 consists of 11 residues. The entry originates in a study of a mutant IDH1 vaccine in newly diagnosed glioma. Points from the study as a whole: Pseudoprogression appeared unlinked to shifts in leading peripheral T cell clonotypes.

The time point denotes: week 11, during vaccination. It was 300 ug of mutant IDH1 20-mer peptide that made up each vaccine dose, given with topical imiquimod. V is TRBV7-8 and J is TRBJ1-1; D is unclear. Here the sequenced sample was PBMCs, taken from a glioma patient whose treatment included an IDH1 peptide vaccine. This sequence was found in a man aged 45-65 years with glioma. CDR3 DNA: TGTGCCAGCAGCTTAGACGGAAGAGCTTTCTTT. Translating it yields CASSLDGRAFF.